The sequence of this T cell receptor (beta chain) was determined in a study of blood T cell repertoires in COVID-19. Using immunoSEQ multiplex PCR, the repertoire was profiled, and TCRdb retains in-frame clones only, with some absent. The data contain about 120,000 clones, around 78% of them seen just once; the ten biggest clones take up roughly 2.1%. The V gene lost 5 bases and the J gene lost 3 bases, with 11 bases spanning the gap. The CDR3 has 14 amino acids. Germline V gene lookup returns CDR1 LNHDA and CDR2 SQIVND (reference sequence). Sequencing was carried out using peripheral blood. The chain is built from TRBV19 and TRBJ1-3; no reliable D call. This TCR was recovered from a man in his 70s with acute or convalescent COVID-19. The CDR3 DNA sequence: TGTGCCAGTAGTCCCGAGCACAGTGGAAACACCATATATTTT. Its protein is CASSPEHSGNTIYF.